This TCR beta chain is from a study of T-cell memory formation after mild COVID-19. As for the study in general: TCR clusters showed largely donor specificity. Broader study findings: Clones contracting over day 15 to 85 were CD4/CD8 balanced, with later expanders leaning CD4+. There were some responding clones in pre-infection memory, which suggested that cross-reactive memory had joined.

Concerning this clonotype: Antigen: not known.

TCR alpha and TCR beta cDNA libraries with sample barcodes and UMIs came from 5'RACE using constant-segment primers. TCRdb used MiXCR to reprocess the 5' RACE reads, holding one entry per CDR3 protein. Of about 400,000 distinct CDR3 sequences listed, approximately 15% are singletons. Sequences were obtained from PBMCs or a T cell subset sorted from them (not recorded which). The source is a man younger than 30 who had mild COVID-19 (a few samples of this study predate the infection). Cell type and time point are not known.

The DNA of the CDR3 is TGTGCCAGCAGCCACGGGACAGACCCAAAAGAGACCCAGTACTTC. Protein product: CASSHGTDPKETQYF. The V gene is TRBV3-1, the J gene TRBJ2-5, with 7 bases aligning to TRBD1. This CDR3 contains 15 residues. After removal of 3 bases from V and 3 bases from J, the junction contained 7 bases not matched to a gene. Looked up from germline, CDR1 is LGHDT and CDR2 is YNNKEL (reference sequence).